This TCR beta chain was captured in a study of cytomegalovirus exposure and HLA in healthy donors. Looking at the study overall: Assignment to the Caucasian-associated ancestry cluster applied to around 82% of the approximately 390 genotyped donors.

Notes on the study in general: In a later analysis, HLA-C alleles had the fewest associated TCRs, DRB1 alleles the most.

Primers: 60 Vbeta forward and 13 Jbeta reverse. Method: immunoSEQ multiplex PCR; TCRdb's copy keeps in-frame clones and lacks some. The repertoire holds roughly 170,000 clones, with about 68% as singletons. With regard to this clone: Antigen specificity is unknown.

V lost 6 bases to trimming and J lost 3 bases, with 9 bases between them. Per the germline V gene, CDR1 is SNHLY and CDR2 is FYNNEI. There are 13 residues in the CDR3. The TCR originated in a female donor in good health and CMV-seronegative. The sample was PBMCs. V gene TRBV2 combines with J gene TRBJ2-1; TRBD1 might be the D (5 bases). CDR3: CASRGPFYNEQFF. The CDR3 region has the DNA TGTGCCAGCAGGGGGCCGTTCTACAATGAGCAGTTCTTC.